Shown below are 30 T cell receptor beta chains from a single sample sequenced in a study of blood T cell repertoires in COVID-19. Data came from immunoSEQ multiplex PCR; TCRdb stores just in-frame clones and leaves some out. The sample yields around 150,000 clones, 75% to 90% seen once. Source material: PBMCs or T cells enriched from blood (not recorded which). The receptor source for this set is an older woman who had recovered from COVID-19.

This clone showed up just a few times. V gene TRBV9 combines with J gene TRBJ2-1; maybe TRBD2 (5 bases). The germline V gene encodes CDR1 SGDLS and CDR2 YYNGEE. The CDR3 has 15 amino acids. The V end lost 0 bases, the J end lost 7 bases, and 14 bases lay between the germline ends. CDR3 coding DNA: TGTGCCAGCAGCGTAGACGGAGGACCTTGGAATGAGCAGTTCTTC. It encodes CASSVDGGPWNEQFF.

V usage is TRBV5-1 and J usage is TRBJ2-3; tentatively, D is TRBD1 (6 bases). The CDR3 has 15 residues. V was shortened by 0 bases and J by 5 bases, with 13 bases between the two germline ends. Germline CDR1 reads SGHRS; CDR2 reads YFSETQ. The chain's CDR3 is CASSLGNRVGDTQYF. For the CDR3, the DNA is TGCGCCAGCAGCTTGGGGAACAGGGTGGGAGATACGCAGTATTTT.

V usage is TRBV28 and J usage is TRBJ1-2, with a possible D match to TRBD1 (6 bases). The germline CDR1 and CDR2 sequences are MDHEN and SYDVKM. V lost 8 bases and J 4 bases, leaving 14 bases between the germline ends. The CDR3 contains 13 residues. The CDR3 region is CASGTRTAYGYTF. The CDR3 DNA sequence: TGTGCCAGCGGGACCCGGACAGCCTATGGCTACACCTTC.

The chain employs TRBV7-2 and TRBJ1-1; the D is unclear. The CDR3 covers 16 residues. Per the germline V gene, CDR1 is SGHTA and CDR2 is FQGNSA. The V gene lost 5 bases and the J gene lost 1 base, with 17 bases spanning the gap. Here the CDR3 reads CASSPLARRPNTEAFF. The CDR3 bases are TGTGCCAGCAGCCCCCTGGCCAGGCGCCCGAACACTGAAGCTTTCTTT.

The genes are TRBV27 and TRBJ2-7; 8 bases map to TRBD1. CDR3 size: 14 residues. Germline CDR1 and CDR2: MNHEY and SMNVEV (reference sequence). The trim removed 6 bases at V and 7 bases at J, leaving 11 bases unmatched. The CDR3 sequence: CASSPDRVSWEQYF. CDR3 DNA: TGTGCCAGCAGCCCGGACAGGGTGTCATGGGAGCAGTACTTC.

V usage is TRBV4-2 and J usage is TRBJ1-6; D is perhaps TRBD1 (6 bases). The CDR3 is 15 residues long. The germline V gene encodes CDR1 LGHNA and CDR2 YNFKEQ. With 2 bases removed from V and 6 bases from J, the gap between germline ends came to 11 bases. Here the CDR3 DNA reads TGTGCCAGCAGCCAAAGGACAGCCAGTAATTCACCCCTCCACTTT. The encoded protein is CASSQRTASNSPLHF.

The chain carries TRBV5-8 and TRBJ1-1; TRBD1 matches 7 bases. The J segment lost 6 bases and the V segment lost 3 bases, leaving 8 bases of the junction unmatched. Germline loops: CDR1 SGHTS, CDR2 YDEGEE. The CDR3 has 14 residues. In DNA, the CDR3 is TGTGCCAGCAGCTCCAGGGGGGTTGGTGCTGAAGCTTTCTTT. Its protein product is CASSSRGVGAEAFF.

This sequence joins TRBV19 and TRBJ1-4; D is unclear. Germline V gene data show CDR1 as LNHDA and CDR2 as SQIVND (reference sequence). This CDR3 has 13 amino acids. The V and J ends lost 3 bases and 8 bases respectively, with 10 bases between them. The CDR3 coding sequence is TGTGCCAGTAGTATCCCGGGTGAAGAAAAACTGTTTTTT. Translation gives CASSIPGEEKLFF.

The chain links TRBV11-2 to TRBJ1-5, with no clear D. The CDR3 consists of 13 residues. Germline V CDR1 and CDR2: SGHAT, FQNNGV. V was pared by 0 bases and J by 7 bases, with 7 bases between. In nucleotides, the CDR3 is TGTGCCAGCAGCTTAGATCGGCGGCAGCCCCAGCATTTT. Amino acid sequence: CASSLDRRQPQHF.

The rearrangement links TRBV19 to TRBJ1-2; no clear D. The CDR3 runs 14 residues. Trimming removed 2 bases at V and 4 bases at J, with 11 bases between. Germline V gene data show CDR1 as LNHDA and CDR2 as SQIVND (reference sequence). The CDR3: CASSITTVSYGYTF. The CDR3 coding sequence is TGTGCCAGTAGTATAACCACAGTCTCCTATGGCTACACCTTC.

J is TRBJ2-2 and V is TRBV5-1; weak D call: TRBD1 (6 bases). In germline, CDR1 is SGHRS, CDR2 YFSETQ. CDR3 length: 15 residues. The V end lost 3 bases, the J end lost 0 bases, and 9 bases lay between the germline ends. The CDR3 loop is CASSSGQPNTGELFF. In DNA, the CDR3 is TGCGCCAGCAGCTCTGGACAGCCGAACACCGGGGAGCTGTTTTTT. Based on the CDR3 plus reference TRBV5-1 and TRBJ2-2, the full variable domain is KAGVTQTPRYLIKTRGQQVTLSCSPISGHRSVSWYQQTPGQGLQFLFEYFSETQRNKGNFPGRFSGRQFSNSRSEMNVSTLELGDSALYLCASSSGQPNTGELFFGEGSRLTVL.

The chain joins TRBV18 to TRBJ1-4, with a possible D match to TRBD1 (5 bases). Trimming left V 3 bases short and J 6 bases short, with 14 bases between. Germline CDR1 reads KGHSH; CDR2 reads LQKENI. CDR3 length: 15 amino acids. The chain's CDR3 is CASSPLQGGDEKLFF. The CDR3 bases are TGTGCCAGCTCACCCCTCCAGGGTGGTGATGAAAAACTGTTTTTT.

The chain joins TRBV7-3 to TRBJ2-1; 11 bases are shared with TRBD2. V was clipped by 5 bases and J by 2 bases; unmatched bases: 2. Germline lookup yields CDR1 SGHTA and CDR2 FQGTGA. This CDR3 comprises 15 residues. The CDR3 here is CASSVAGGTYNEQFF. CDR3 sequence (DNA): TGTGCCAGCAGCGTAGCGGGGGGGACCTACAATGAGCAGTTCTTC.

In its sample, this clone was seen a few times. This chain links TRBV28 with TRBJ1-2; possibly TRBD1 for D (6 bases). The CDR3 is 13 amino acids. V was trimmed by 7 bases and J by 6 bases, leaving 15 bases between them. Germline-derived CDR1 and CDR2 are MDHEN and SYDVKM. The CDR3 nucleotides are TGTGCCAGCATCTCGGGGGGCGTCGATGGCTACACCTTC. Protein sequence: CASISGGVDGYTF.

This clone has just a few counts. The chain combines TRBV3-1 (or the pseudogene TRBV3-2) with TRBJ2-7; D not resolved. CDR1 is LGHDT and CDR2 is YNNKEL in the germline V gene (reference sequence). The CDR3 spans 11 residues. V was cut by 5 bases and J by 4 bases, with 6 bases left in between. CDR3 in amino acids: CASSSGYEQYF. DNA of the CDR3: TGTGCCAGCAGCTCCGGTTACGAGCAGTACTTC.

Note on this clone: At the DNA level, this CDR3 is encoded by other sequences in the same sample as well. V usage is TRBV5-1 and J usage is TRBJ1-4, with TRBD1 matching over 10 bases. Germline values: CDR1 SGHRS, CDR2 YFSETQ. The CDR3 covers 14 residues. After removal of 0 bases from V and 7 bases from J, the junction contained 0 bases not matched to a gene. The CDR3 sequence is CASSLGTGGEKLFF. In DNA form, the CDR3 reads TGCGCCAGCAGCTTGGGGACAGGGGGTGAAAAACTGTTTTTT. The entire variable domain, with the rest obtained from reference TRBV5-1 and TRBJ1-4, is as follows: KAGVTQTPRYLIKTRGQQVTLSCSPISGHRSVSWYQQTPGQGLQFLFEYFSETQRNKGNFPGRFSGRQFSNSRSEMNVSTLELGDSALYLCASSLGTGGEKLFFGSGTQLSVL.

The chain recombines TRBV9 with TRBJ2-2; D call uncertain. Trimming took 0 bases from V and 5 from J, leaving 8 bases between them. The CDR3 runs 14 residues. Germline V gene data show CDR1 as SGDLS and CDR2 as YYNGEE. The CDR3 DNA sequence: TGTGCCAGCAGCGTAGCTACCTTAACCGGGGAGCTGTTTTTT. Amino acids: CASSVATLTGELFF.

This chain joins TRBV28 and TRBJ1-5; 7 bases map to TRBD1. V shed 5 bases and J 5 bases; nucleotides not matched to a gene: 9. Germline V lookup: CDR1 MDHEN, CDR2 SYDVKM. This CDR3 is built from 15 residues. CDR3 DNA: TGTGCCAGCAGTCCTCAGGGGGAGAGGGATCAGCCCCAGCATTTT. Encoded protein: CASSPQGERDQPQHF.

This clone has a handful of counts. This sequence joins TRBV10-3 and TRBJ2-1; unclear D gene. The CDR3 runs 13 residues. The germline gives CDR1 ENHRY, CDR2 SYGVKD. V lost 11 bases and J 6 bases, leaving 17 bases between the germline ends. The CDR3 here is CAVGDGLVNEQFF. Written as DNA, the CDR3 is TGTGCCGTCGGTGACGGGTTGGTCAATGAGCAGTTCTTC.

This clone was detected once. V usage is TRBV5-1 and J usage is TRBJ1-4; D is uncertain. Germline CDR1 reads SGHRS; CDR2 reads YFSETQ. V lost 4 bases, J lost 8 bases, and 12 bases lay in between. The CDR3 sequence is 13 residues long. The CDR3 nucleotides read TGCGCCAGCAGCCGAGAAGGAGGAGAAAAACTGTTTTTT. Translated: CASSREGGEKLFF.

Many counts were recorded for this clone. V and J are TRBV19 and TRBJ1-5, with a tentative D call TRBD1 (5 bases). V gave up 5 bases and J gave up 2 bases, with 10 bases separating them. Per germline, CDR1 LNHDA and CDR2 SQIVND (reference sequence). This CDR3 region has 14 residues. The CDR3 DNA is TGTGCCAGTAGTCGAGACAGTCGCAATCAGCCCCAGCATTTT. This gives the protein CASSRDSRNQPQHF. The full variable domain, completed using reference TRBV19 and TRBJ1-5, is DGGITQSPKYLFRKEGQNVTLSCEQNLNHDAMYWYRQDPGQGLRLIYYSQIVNDFQKGDIAEGYSVSREKKESFPLTVTSAQKNPTAFYLCASSRDSRNQPQHFGDGTRLSIL.

This chain links TRBV5-1 with TRBJ2-3; 13 nucleotides agree with TRBD2. V shed 3 bases and J 4 bases; nucleotides not matched to a gene: 5. This CDR3 is 16 amino acids long. CDR1 is SGHRS, CDR2 YFSETQ, per germline. The CDR3 spells CASSSGTSGAADTQYF. CDR3 DNA: TGCGCCAGCAGCTCCGGGACTAGCGGGGCAGCAGATACGCAGTATTTT. Full variable domain (outside the CDR3, taken from reference TRBV5-1 and TRBJ2-3): KAGVTQTPRYLIKTRGQQVTLSCSPISGHRSVSWYQQTPGQGLQFLFEYFSETQRNKGNFPGRFSGRQFSNSRSEMNVSTLELGDSALYLCASSSGTSGAADTQYFGPGTRLTVL.

This clone was observed once. The rearrangement uses TRBV3-1 (or the pseudogene TRBV3-2) and TRBJ2-3, with 8 nucleotides matching TRBD2. Germline CDR1 LGHDT, CDR2 YNNKEL (reference sequence). The ends lost 1 base at V and 3 bases at J; junction bases unmatched: 12. The CDR3 length is 18 residues. This CDR3 reads CASSQVGGLSGVTDTQYF. Written as DNA, the CDR3 is TGTGCCAGCAGCCAAGTCGGAGGGCTTAGCGGGGTTACAGATACGCAGTATTTT.

The chain carries TRBV6-5 and TRBJ1-5; D is unresolved. CDR3 length equals 15 residues. Deletions cut 8 bases from V and 2 bases from J, with 16 bases between. Germline V lookup: CDR1 MNHEY, CDR2 SVGAGI. The CDR3 loop is CASENCRSGNQPQHF. CDR3 nucleotides: TGTGCCAGCGAGAATTGCAGGTCTGGCAATCAGCCCCAGCATTTT.

The V gene is TRBV30, the J gene TRBJ1-1; no clear D gene. Germline-derived CDR1 and CDR2 are GTSNPN and SVGIG (reference sequence). V was trimmed by 0 bases and J by 0 bases, leaving 8 bases between them. This CDR3 contains 14 residues. The CDR3 region is CAWSVTVMNTEAFF. For the CDR3, the DNA is TGTGCCTGGAGTGTAACAGTCATGAACACTGAAGCTTTCTTT.

V gene TRBV30 combines with J gene TRBJ2-1, with TRBD2 matching 9 bases. Germline V gene data show CDR1 as GTSNPN and CDR2 as SVGIG (reference sequence). Trimming took 5 bases from V and 7 from J; bases not matched to a gene: 12. The CDR3 is 15 residues long. The CDR3 region is CAWGPGLAVKNEQFF. The DNA of the CDR3 is TGTGCCTGGGGGCCGGGACTAGCTGTTAAGAATGAGCAGTTCTTC.

The chain recombines TRBV7-9 with TRBJ2-3, with D perhaps TRBD1 (6 bases). Trimming removed 7 bases at V and 4 bases at J, with 9 bases between. This CDR3 spans 12 amino acids. Germline V gene lookup returns CDR1 SEHNR and CDR2 FQNEAQ (reference sequence). In nucleotides, the CDR3 is TGTGCCAGCACCAGGGGAGCAGATACGCAGTATTTT. Residues: CASTRGADTQYF.

Only one count was recorded for this clone. This CDR3 reads CASYPGQATSQPQHF. CDR3 sequence (DNA): TGTGCCAGCTATCCGGGACAGGCCACGAGTCAGCCCCAGCATTTT. The chain carries TRBV28 and TRBJ1-5, with 8 bases identical to TRBD1. V lost 8 bases, J lost 6 bases, and 12 bases stayed unmatched. Germline-derived CDR1 and CDR2 are MDHEN and SYDVKM. This CDR3 has 15 residues. The full variable domain, its missing parts supplied by reference TRBV28 and TRBJ1-5, is DVKVTQSSRYLVKRTGEKVFLECVQDMDHENMFWYRQDPGLGLRLIYFSYDVKMKEKGDIPEGYSVSREKKERFSLILESASTNQTSMYLCASYPGQATSQPQHFGDGTRLSIL.

V usage is TRBV7-3 and J usage is TRBJ1-1, with 7 nucleotides matching TRBD1. This CDR3 is 13 amino acids long. CDR1 and CDR2 from the germline V gene are SGHTA and FQGTGA. V lost 6 bases and J lost 6; bases outside the gene matches: 7. CDR3 sequence reads: CASSIQGMSEAFF. As DNA, the CDR3 is TGTGCCAGCAGTATACAGGGGATGTCTGAAGCTTTCTTT. Supplemented by reference TRBV7-3 and TRBJ1-1, the full variable domain reads GAGVSQTPSNKVTEKGKYVELRCDPISGHTALYWYRQSLGQGPEFLIYFQGTGAADDSGLPNDRFFAVRPEGSVSTLKIQRTERGDSAVYLCASSIQGMSEAFFGQGTRLTVV.

The J gene is TRBJ2-3, the V gene TRBV6-5, with a weak D call TRBD1 (5 bases). The germline V gene encodes CDR1 MNHEY and CDR2 SVGAGI. V was shortened by 0 bases and J by 2 bases, with 12 bases between the two germline ends. This CDR3 spans 16 amino acids. The CDR3 sequence: CASSYSTWGLTDTQYF. In DNA form, the CDR3 reads TGTGCCAGCAGTTACTCGACGTGGGGCCTCACAGATACGCAGTATTTT.